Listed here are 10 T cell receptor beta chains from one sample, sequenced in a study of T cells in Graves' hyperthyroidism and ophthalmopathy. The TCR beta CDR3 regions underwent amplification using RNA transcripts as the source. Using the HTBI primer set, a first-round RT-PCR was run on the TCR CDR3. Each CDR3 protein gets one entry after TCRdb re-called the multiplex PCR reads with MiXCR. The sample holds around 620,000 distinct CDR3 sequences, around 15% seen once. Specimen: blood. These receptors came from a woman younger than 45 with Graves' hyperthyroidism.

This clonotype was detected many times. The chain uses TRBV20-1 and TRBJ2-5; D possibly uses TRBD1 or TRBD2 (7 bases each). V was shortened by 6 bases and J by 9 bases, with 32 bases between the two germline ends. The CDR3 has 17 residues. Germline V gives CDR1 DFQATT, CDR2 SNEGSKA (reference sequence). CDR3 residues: CSARVQGQTIGGGAQYF. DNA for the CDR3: TGCAGTGCCCGAGTTCAGGGACAGACCATCGGCGGGGGAGCCCAGTACTTC.

Here the CDR3 reads CGSSSIHGTSSLEPQHF. The DNA for the CDR3 is TGTGGCAGTAGTTCAATACATGGGACATCCTCCCTTGAGCCCCAGCATTTT. This chain connects TRBV28 to TRBJ1-5; TRBD1 is a possible D gene (6 bases). Germline loops: CDR1 MDHEN, CDR2 SYDVKM. The CDR3 has 17 amino acids.

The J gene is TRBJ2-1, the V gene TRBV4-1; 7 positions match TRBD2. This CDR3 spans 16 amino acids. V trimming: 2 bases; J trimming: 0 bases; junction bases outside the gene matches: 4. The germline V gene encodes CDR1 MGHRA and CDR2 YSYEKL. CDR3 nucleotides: TGCGCCAGCAGCCAATCAAGGACTAGCTCCTACAATGAGCAGTTCTTC. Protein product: CASSQSRTSSYNEQFF.

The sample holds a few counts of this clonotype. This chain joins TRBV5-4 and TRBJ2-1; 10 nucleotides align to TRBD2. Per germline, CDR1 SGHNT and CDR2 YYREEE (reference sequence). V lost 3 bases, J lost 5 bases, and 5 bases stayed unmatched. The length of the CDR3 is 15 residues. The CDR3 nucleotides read TGTGCCAGCAGCTATCGGACTAGCGGAGACAATGAGCAGTTCTTC. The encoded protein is CASSYRTSGDNEQFF.

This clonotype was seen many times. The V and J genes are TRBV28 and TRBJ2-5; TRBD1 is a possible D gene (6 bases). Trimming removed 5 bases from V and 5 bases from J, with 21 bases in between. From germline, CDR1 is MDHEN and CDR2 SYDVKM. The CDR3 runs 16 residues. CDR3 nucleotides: TGTGCCAGCAGTGCGATTGGGGGCCCAGGTTCCGAGACCCAGTACTTC. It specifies CASSAIGGPGSETQYF.

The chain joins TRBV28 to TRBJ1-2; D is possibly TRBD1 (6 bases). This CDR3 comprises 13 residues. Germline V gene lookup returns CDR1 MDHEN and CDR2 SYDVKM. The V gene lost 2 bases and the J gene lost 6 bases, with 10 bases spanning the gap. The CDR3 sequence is CASSLEGVDGYTF. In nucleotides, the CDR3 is TGTGCCAGCAGTTTAGAGGGGGTAGATGGCTACACCTTC.

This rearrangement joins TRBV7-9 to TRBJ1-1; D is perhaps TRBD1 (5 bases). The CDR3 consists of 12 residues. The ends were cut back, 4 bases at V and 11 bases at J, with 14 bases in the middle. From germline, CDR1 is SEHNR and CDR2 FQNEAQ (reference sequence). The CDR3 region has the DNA TGTGCCAGCAGCTACTCTGGGGCGGTGGCTTTCTTT. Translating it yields CASSYSGAVAFF.

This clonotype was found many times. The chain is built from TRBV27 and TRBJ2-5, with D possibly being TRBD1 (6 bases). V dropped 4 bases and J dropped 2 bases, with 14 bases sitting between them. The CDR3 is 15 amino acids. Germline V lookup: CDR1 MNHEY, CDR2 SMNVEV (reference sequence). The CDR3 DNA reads TGTGCCAGCAGTTCTCCGGGACACAGGCAAGAGACCCAGTACTTC. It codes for CASSSPGHRQETQYF.

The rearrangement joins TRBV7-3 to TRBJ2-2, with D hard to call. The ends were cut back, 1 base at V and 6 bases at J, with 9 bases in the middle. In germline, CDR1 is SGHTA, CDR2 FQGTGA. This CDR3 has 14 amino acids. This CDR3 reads CASSLIPRSGELFF. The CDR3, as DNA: TGTGCCAGCAGCTTAATTCCTAGGTCCGGGGAGCTGTTTTTT.

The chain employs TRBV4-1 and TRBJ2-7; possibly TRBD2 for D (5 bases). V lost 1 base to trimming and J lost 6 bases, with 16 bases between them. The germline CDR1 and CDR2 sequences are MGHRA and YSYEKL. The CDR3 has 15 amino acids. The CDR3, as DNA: TGCGCCAGCAGCCAAGGCTGGCTAGCTAACACCGAGCAGTACTTC. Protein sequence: CASSQGWLANTEQYF.